This T cell receptor (beta chain) was obtained from a study of blood T cell repertoires in COVID-19. Authors' analysis steps: Reference gene primer amplification yielded estimated nucleated cell counts. Some clones are missing from TCRdb's copy, which holds only in-frame ones; the method was immunoSEQ multiplex PCR. V and J calls and clone size are those listed in that table; D and trimming were worked out from the DNA. This sample has 140,000 to 150,000 clones, with approximately 80% found just once. The V gene lost 9 bases and the J gene lost 4 bases, with 18 bases spanning the gap. The CDR3 length is 14 residues. Germline V lookup: CDR1 LNHDA, CDR2 SQIVND (reference sequence). This clone showed up just a few times.

The sample consisted of peripheral blood. This TCR was sampled from a man in his sixties with active or convalescent COVID-19. The J gene is TRBJ1-2, the V gene TRBV19; a possible D gene is TRBD1 (5 bases). The CDR3 DNA reads TGTGCCAGCACTGACCGGTTAAGGGGCTATGGCTACACCTTC. Its protein is CASTDRLRGYGYTF. Combining the CDR3 with reference TRBV19 and TRBJ1-2 gives the whole variable domain DGGITQSPKYLFRKEGQNVTLSCEQNLNHDAMYWYRQDPGQGLRLIYYSQIVNDFQKGDIAEGYSVSREKKESFPLTVTSAQKNPTAFYLCASTDRLRGYGYTFGSGTRLTVV.